This TCR beta chain derives from a study of cytomegalovirus exposure and HLA in healthy donors. As for the study in general: Unique TCR beta sequences numbering some 120 million came from approximately 180 million T cells in an earlier analysis. The study's findings and limits: According to the study, around 150 TCR beta chains were cytomegalovirus-associated.

J gave up 5 bases and V 7 bases, and 9 bases lay outside the gene matches. CDR1 MNHEY and CDR2 SVGAGI come from the germline V gene. The CDR3 consists of 15 residues. Concerning this clone itself: Its target is unknown.

Amplification used 60 Vbeta primers and 13 Jbeta primers. TCRdb's table, derived via immunoSEQ multiplex PCR, lists solely in-frame clones and lacks some. Among 200,000 to 250,000 clones listed, over 60% were seen once. This receptor was taken from a man between 18 and 29 years old in good health and CMV-seronegative. The gene calls are TRBV6-5 and TRBJ1-4, with 8 bases identical to TRBD1. The specimen was PBMCs. DNA of the CDR3: TGTGCCAGCACCTCTCCCCGGGACAGGAATGAAAAACTGTTTTTT. This codes for CASTSPRDRNEKLFF.